This T cell receptor (beta chain) was sequenced for a study of Graves' ophthalmopathy and Graves' hyperthyroidism. Study-level information: No progression to ophthalmopathy over 18 months defined stable hyperthyroidism.

Trimming left V 3 bases short and J 1 base short, with 12 bases between. This CDR3 spans 16 amino acids. Germline CDR1 is SNHLY and CDR2 is FYNNEI. Amplified TCR beta CDR3 regions were obtained using RNA transcripts as template. A first-round RT-PCR used HTBI primers, followed by a second-round multiplex PCR. Using its own MiXCR run on the multiplex PCR reads, TCRdb lists one record per CDR3 protein. The sample contains around 1.1 million distinct CDR3 sequences, 35% to 40% of which appear only once. The TCR originated in an adult man with Graves' hyperthyroidism. Sequencing used peripheral blood or thyroid tissue (not recorded which). The chain carries TRBV2 and TRBJ2-2; D is undetermined. The CDR3 reads CASSDWAALNTGELFF. CDR3 DNA sequence: TGTGCCAGCAGTGATTGGGCGGCCTTGAACACCGGGGAGCTGTTTTTT.